A single sample gave rise to the 20 T cell receptor beta chains below, sequenced in a study of cytotoxic CD8 clonotypes in ibrutinib-treated CLL. The assay was immunoSEQ multiplex PCR, and TCRdb's table has in-frame clones only and misses some. This sample yields over 200,000 clones, of which more than 75% are seen a single time; about an eighth belongs to the top ten. Sequenced here: PBMCs, sampled after 12 months of ibrutinib treatment. The receptor set was obtained from a human donor with chronic lymphocytic leukemia.

The V call is TRBV9, the J call TRBJ2-7, with 7 bases fitting TRBD2. Germline trimming cut 0 bases from V and 5 bases from J; bases unmatched to any gene: 11. CDR3 length: 16 amino acids. The germline CDR1 and CDR2 sequences are SGDLS and YYNGEE. CDR3 DNA sequence: TGTGCCAGCAGCGTAGGGACTGGCGGGAGAGGGCACGAGCAGTACTTC. It is translated as CASSVGTGGRGHEQYF.

J is TRBJ2-1 and V is TRBV6-5; D might be TRBD1 or TRBD2, each matching 6 bases. The CDR3 extends over 13 amino acids. V was trimmed by 6 bases and J by 8 bases, leaving 14 bases between them. Per the germline V gene, CDR1 is MNHEY and CDR2 is SVGAGI. CDR3 residues: CASSPGGGYEQFF. CDR3 coding DNA: TGTGCCAGCAGCCCCGGAGGGGGGTATGAGCAGTTCTTC.

The V and J genes are TRBV6-5 and TRBJ2-5, with TRBD1 identical over 12 bases. The V gene end was trimmed by 11 bases and the J gene end by 5 bases; junction bases not matched to a gene: 12. Germline CDR1 MNHEY, CDR2 SVGAGI. The CDR3 extends over 15 amino acids. The CDR3 DNA follows: TGTGCCGCAAGGGTCGGGACAGGGGGCTGGGAGACCCAGTACTTC. Its protein is CAARVGTGGWETQYF.

The V gene is TRBV2, the J gene TRBJ1-2; no clear D. The CDR3 totals 13 residues. V lost 2 bases to trimming and J lost 1 base, with 5 bases between them. Germline CDR1 reads SNHLY; CDR2 reads FYNNEI. The CDR3 reads CASSELVNYGYTF. The CDR3 coding sequence is TGTGCCAGCAGTGAACTGGTTAACTATGGCTACACCTTC.

The genes are TRBV5-1 and TRBJ1-6, with TRBD1 identical over 8 bases. The V and J ends lost 4 bases and 0 bases, in that order; junction bases with no gene match: 12. The CDR3 totals 19 residues. Germline lookup yields CDR1 SGHRS and CDR2 YFSETQ. CDR3 DNA sequence: TGCGCCAGCAGCCCAGCCGGACAGGGTACGAGCTCCTATAATTCACCCCTCCACTTT. It yields the protein CASSPAGQGTSSYNSPLHF.

With respect to this clone: A junction boundary mismatches the germline segment, possibly from a read error. The chain carries TRBV2 and TRBJ1-2, with D possibly matching TRBD1 (6 bases). The CDR3 runs to 11 residues. Germline V lookup: CDR1 SNHLY, CDR2 FYNNEI. The CDR3 nucleotides read TGTGCCAGCAGGTCAACAGACAGGTCCTCCTTC. It is translated as CASRSTDRSSF.

In nucleotides, the CDR3 is TGTGCCAGCAGCTTAGCGGATGGTAATGAAGCTTTCTTT. Its protein product is CASSLADGNEAFF. The genes are TRBV11-3 and TRBJ1-1, with unresolved D. V dropped 1 base and J dropped 7 bases, with 10 bases sitting between them. Germline CDR1 and CDR2: SGHNT and YENEEA. The CDR3 extends over 13 amino acids.

CDR3 amino acids: CASRSGQGFLLGGYTF. The CDR3 DNA reads TGTGCCAGCAGGTCGGGACAGGGGTTTTTACTAGGTGGCTACACCTTC. J is TRBJ1-2 and V is TRBV28, with 10 bases matching TRBD1. CDR1 MDHEN and CDR2 SYDVKM come from the germline V gene. V was pared by 6 bases and J by 7 bases, with 14 bases of the junction left unmatched. CDR3 size: 16 residues.

The chain carries TRBV5-1 and TRBJ1-1, with D maybe TRBD1 (6 bases). V was trimmed by 4 bases and J by 0 bases, leaving 13 bases between them. Germline assignment: CDR1 SGHRS and CDR2 YFSETQ. The CDR3 sequence is 15 residues long. This chain's CDR3 is CASSEYREMNTEAFF. CDR3 DNA sequence: TGCGCCAGCAGCGAATACAGGGAGATGAACACTGAAGCTTTCTTT.

This clone has a single count. The V call is TRBV7-2, the J call TRBJ1-1; tentative D call: TRBD1 (5 bases). The CDR3 has 13 residues. Trimming shortened V by 5 bases and J by 1 base, and 8 bases separated the two germline ends. CDR1 and CDR2 (germline): SGHTA, FQGNSA. The CDR3 DNA reads as TGTGCCAGCAGCCGGGACTCGAACACTGAAGCTTTCTTT. Amino acids: CASSRDSNTEAFF.

The CDR3: CAIVGGLVNEQFF. In nucleotides, the CDR3 is TGTGCCATCGTTGGGGGCCTAGTCAATGAGCAGTTCTTC. The rearrangement links TRBV6-1 to TRBJ2-1, with D tentatively TRBD1 (6 bases). Germline CDR1 and CDR2: MNHNS and SASEGT. Trimming left V 10 bases short and J 6 bases short, with 16 bases between. The CDR3 runs 13 residues.

V gene TRBV7-9 combines with J gene TRBJ2-7, with unresolved D. The germline V gene encodes CDR1 SEHNR and CDR2 FQNEAQ (reference sequence). Trimming pared 1 base from V and 5 bases from J, leaving 15 bases between. The CDR3 contains 15 residues. This chain's CDR3 is CASSLGAVPLNEQYF. In nucleotides, the CDR3 is TGTGCCAGCAGCTTAGGGGCAGTACCTCTCAACGAGCAGTACTTC. Full variable domain (rest looked up from reference TRBV7-9 and TRBJ2-7): DTGVSQNPRHKITKRGQNVTFRCDPISEHNRLYWYRQTLGQGPEFLTYFQNEAQLEKSRLLSDRFSAERPKGSFSTLEIQRTEQGDSAMYLCASSLGAVPLNEQYFGPGTRLTVT.

J is TRBJ2-3 and V is TRBV5-1, with TRBD2 matching over 8 bases. V gave up 5 bases and J gave up 6 bases; unmatched junction bases: 8. There are 14 residues in the CDR3. Germline V lookup: CDR1 SGHRS, CDR2 YFSETQ. CDR3 residues: CASRLLAEADTQYF. The CDR3 DNA follows: TGCGCCAGCAGGTTACTAGCGGAGGCGGATACGCAGTATTTT.

The chain uses TRBV4-2 and TRBJ2-1; 10 bases match TRBD2. V gave up 4 bases and J gave up 13 bases; unmatched junction bases: 16. This CDR3 has 16 amino acids. The germline gives CDR1 LGHNA, CDR2 YNFKEQ. CDR3 loop: CASSPEPRLSGGSQFF. The CDR3 DNA reads as TGTGCCAGCAGCCCCGAACCCAGACTTAGCGGGGGGTCTCAGTTCTTC.

CDR3 DNA: TGTGCCAGCGGAAGGCAAGTTGGAAACACCATATATTTT. It is translated as CASGRQVGNTIYF. V usage is TRBV7-9 and J usage is TRBJ1-3; D is undetermined. Germline CDR1 is SEHNR and CDR2 is FQNEAQ (reference sequence). This CDR3 is 13 amino acids long. Trimming removed 8 bases at V and 3 bases at J, with 11 bases between.

This chain connects TRBV19 to TRBJ1-1; D is undetermined. This CDR3 is 15 amino acids long. Germline values: CDR1 LNHDA, CDR2 SQIVND (reference sequence). V was clipped by 6 bases and J by 0 bases, with 14 bases between them. CDR3 coding DNA: TGTGCCAGTAGCGACGACACCGACATGAACACTGAAGCTTTCTTT. It encodes CASSDDTDMNTEAFF.

This chain connects TRBV5-4 to TRBJ2-2; TRBD1 is a possible D gene (6 bases). The CDR3 contains 13 residues. V was trimmed by 3 bases and J by 5 bases, leaving 8 bases between them. Germline V gives CDR1 SGHNT, CDR2 YYREEE (reference sequence). This CDR3 reads CASSSQGTGELFF. In nucleotides, the CDR3 is TGTGCCAGCAGCTCGCAGGGGACCGGGGAGCTGTTTTTT. The whole variable domain, remainder taken from reference TRBV5-4 and TRBJ2-2, is ETGVTQSPTHLIKTRGQQVTLRCSSQSGHNTVSWYQQALGQGPQFIFQYYREEENGRGNFPPRFSGLQFPNYSSELNVNALELDDSALYLCASSSQGTGELFFGEGSRLTVL.

The CDR3 DNA sequence: TGTGCCAGCAGTTACTCAGGGACAGAGAATTCACCCCTCCACTTT. Encoded protein: CASSYSGTENSPLHF. The chain links TRBV6-6 to TRBJ1-6, with 7 bases matching TRBD1. CDR1 and CDR2 (germline): MNHNY, SVGAGI (reference sequence). The trim removed 0 bases at V and 7 bases at J, leaving 3 bases unmatched. The CDR3 is 15 residues long.

V is TRBV11-2 and J is TRBJ1-1; D unresolved. The CDR3 contains 13 residues. V dropped 5 bases and J dropped 6 bases, with 13 bases sitting between them. In germline, CDR1 is SGHAT, CDR2 FQNNGV. CDR3 protein: CASSPEGGPEAFF. DNA for the CDR3: TGTGCCAGCAGCCCCGAGGGAGGGCCTGAAGCTTTCTTT.

The sample holds a few counts of this clone. This chain connects TRBV2 to TRBJ2-2; D unresolved. Germline V gene data show CDR1 as SNHLY and CDR2 as FYNNEI. The V end lost 6 bases, the J end lost 4 bases, and 15 bases lay between the germline ends. The CDR3 is 15 residues long. Here the CDR3 reads CASRAENLGTGELFF. The CDR3 coding sequence is TGTGCCAGCAGGGCGGAGAACTTAGGCACCGGGGAGCTGTTTTTT.